Described below is a single T cell receptor (beta chain) sequence and its context. As yet, its antigen is unknown. This specimen belongs to a study of shared clonotypes between healthy human individuals. Whole-study results and caveats: Naive CD4 clonotypes overlapped across a handful of donors at about 5%. In contrast to clonotypes shared by all four donors, non-shared clonotypes had lower generation probabilities.

Researchers reported that CD8 memory united CD45RO+ cells with CCR7-negative CD45RA+ TemRA cells. In the original processing: Filtering was not the same, since immunoSEQ gave junction-only sequences without quality scores. This table comes from immunoSEQ multiplex PCR, and its TCRdb copy is limited to in-frame clones, with some not included. V and J calls and clone size are given by that table; D and trimming were obtained from the DNA. This table has about 380,000 clones, 90% to 97% appearing once. The sequence was obtained from a man between 25 and 39 years old in good health. The sequencing input was memory CD8+ T cells sorted from blood. Subset indicated: CD45RO+ cells pooled with CCR7-negative TemRA cells.

The CDR3 nucleotides read TGTGCCAGCAGCCACCCTCTACCCGACGACACAGATACGCAGTATTTT. It encodes CASSHPLPDDTDTQYF. This rearrangement joins TRBV4-2 to TRBJ2-3; D is unresolved. Germline CDR1 reads LGHNA; CDR2 reads YNFKEQ. The CDR3 covers 16 residues. V was clipped by 3 bases and J by 2 bases, with 15 bases between them.